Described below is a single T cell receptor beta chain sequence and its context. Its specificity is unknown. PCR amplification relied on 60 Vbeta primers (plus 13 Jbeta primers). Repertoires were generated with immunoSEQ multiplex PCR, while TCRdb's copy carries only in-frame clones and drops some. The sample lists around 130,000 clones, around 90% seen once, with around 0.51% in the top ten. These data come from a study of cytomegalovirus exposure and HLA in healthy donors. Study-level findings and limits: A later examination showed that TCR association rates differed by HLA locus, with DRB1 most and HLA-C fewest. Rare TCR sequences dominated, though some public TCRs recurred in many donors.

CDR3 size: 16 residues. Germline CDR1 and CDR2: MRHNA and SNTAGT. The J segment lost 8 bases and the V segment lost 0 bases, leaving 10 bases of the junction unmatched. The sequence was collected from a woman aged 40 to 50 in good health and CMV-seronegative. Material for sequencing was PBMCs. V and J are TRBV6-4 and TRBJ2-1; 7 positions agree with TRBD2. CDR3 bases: TGTGCCAGCAGTGACTCGACTAGCAGCGCTTCCCATGAGCAGTTCTTC. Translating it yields CASSDSTSSASHEQFF.